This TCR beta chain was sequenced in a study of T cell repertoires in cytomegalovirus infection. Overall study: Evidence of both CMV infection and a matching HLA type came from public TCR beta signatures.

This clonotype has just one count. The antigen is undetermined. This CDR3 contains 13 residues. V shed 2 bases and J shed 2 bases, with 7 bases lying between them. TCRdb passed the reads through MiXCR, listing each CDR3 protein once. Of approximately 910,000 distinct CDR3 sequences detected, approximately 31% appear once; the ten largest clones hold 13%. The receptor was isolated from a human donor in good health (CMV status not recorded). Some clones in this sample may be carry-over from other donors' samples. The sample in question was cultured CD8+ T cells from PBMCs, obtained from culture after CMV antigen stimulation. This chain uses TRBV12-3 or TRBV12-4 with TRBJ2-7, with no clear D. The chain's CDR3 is CASSLSPTYEQYV. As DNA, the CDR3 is TGTGCCAGCAGTTTATCGCCGACCTACGAGCAGTACGTC.